Shown below are 9 T cell receptor beta chains from a single sample sequenced in a study of cytomegalovirus exposure and HLA in healthy donors. The PCR made use of 60 Vbeta and 13 Jbeta primers. The assay was immunoSEQ multiplex PCR, and TCRdb's table has in-frame clones only and misses some. The table includes around 130,000 clones, about 73% detected once. The sample comprised PBMCs. These receptors were obtained from a human donor in good health.

This clone was recorded only once. The CDR3 loop reads CAWSAGTGITYEQYF. CDR3 sequence (DNA): TGTGCCTGGAGTGCCGGGACAGGGATCACCTACGAGCAGTACTTC. The rearrangement links TRBV30 to TRBJ2-7; 9 bases agree with TRBD1. From germline, CDR1 is GTSNPN and CDR2 SVGIG (reference sequence). J was trimmed by 2 bases and V by 1 base; bases with no gene match: 6. The CDR3 has 15 amino acids.

The chain couples TRBV6-5 to TRBJ2-2; the match to TRBD1 covers 7 bases. V shed 4 bases, J shed 4 bases, and the junction held 9 bases outside the gene matches. From germline, CDR1 is MNHEY and CDR2 SVGAGI. The CDR3 has 16 residues. The CDR3 loop is CASSFADRVRTGELFF. CDR3 nucleotide sequence: TGTGCCAGCAGTTTTGCCGACAGGGTCCGCACCGGGGAGCTGTTTTTT.

This clone was counted between two and nine times. This sequence joins TRBV9 and TRBJ2-3; D is unclear. This CDR3 spans 13 amino acids. V lost 6 bases and J 1 base, leaving 9 bases between the germline ends. Germline CDR1 reads SGDLS; CDR2 reads YYNGEE. As DNA, the CDR3 is TGTGCCAGCAACTGGGCAGGCACAGATACGCAGTATTTT. This translates into CASNWAGTDTQYF.

This clone was found a few times. V is TRBV5-6 and J is TRBJ2-1, with TRBD2 matching over 9 bases. CDR3 size: 16 residues. J was trimmed by 10 bases and V by 0 bases; bases with no gene match: 11. Germline CDR1 reads SGHDT; CDR2 reads YYEEEE. The CDR3 sequence: CASSLAGAGGYREQFF. The CDR3 nucleotides are TGTGCCAGCAGCTTGGCCGGAGCGGGAGGTTATCGGGAGCAGTTCTTC.

The chain employs TRBV20-1 and TRBJ2-1; perhaps TRBD2 as D (6 bases). This CDR3 spans 11 amino acids. The ends were cut back, 5 bases at V and 9 bases at J, with 11 bases in the middle. Per the germline V gene, CDR1 is DFQATT and CDR2 is SNEGSKA (reference sequence). The CDR3 here is CSARLVGEQFF. Here the CDR3 DNA reads TGCAGTGCTCGACTAGTGGGTGAGCAGTTCTTC.

V and J are TRBV7-9 and TRBJ1-3, with 10 bases fitting TRBD1. With 5 bases clipped from V and 8 bases from J, the junction kept 6 bases outside the gene matches. CDR3 length: 14 amino acids. The germline V gene encodes CDR1 SEHNR and CDR2 FQNEAQ (reference sequence). The CDR3 sequence is CASSPGQGEDTIYF. DNA of the CDR3: TGTGCCAGCAGCCCCGGACAGGGGGAGGACACCATATATTTT.

This clone was seen once. CDR3 loop: CASSASVNNQPQHF. CDR3 DNA sequence: TGTGCCAGCAGCGCGAGTGTAAACAATCAGCCCCAGCATTTT. The chain has TRBV6-1 and TRBJ1-5; D gene uncertain. The CDR3 is 14 residues long. Trimming removed 6 bases from V and 3 bases from J, with 12 bases in between. Germline CDR1 is MNHNS and CDR2 is SASEGT.

This clone was detected only once. A junction end diverges from the germline sequence, so it may reflect a read error. The rearrangement links TRBV7-9 to TRBJ1-1; a weak D match, TRBD1 (5 bases). This CDR3 region has 15 residues. The germline CDR1 and CDR2 sequences are SEHNR and FQNEAQ (reference sequence). CDR3 amino acids: CSSSQLPSDSSEAFF. The CDR3 region has the DNA TGTTCCAGCAGCCAACTCCCTTCAGACAGTTCTGAAGCTTTCTTT.

This clone has just one count. The rearrangement uses TRBV11-1 and TRBJ2-1, with TRBD1 matching 9 bases. V dropped 4 bases and J dropped 5; count of bases not matched to a gene: 6. Germline values: CDR1 SGHAT, CDR2 FQDESV (reference sequence). The CDR3 consists of 15 residues. CDR3 coding DNA: TGTGCCAGCAGCTCCCCGGGACAGGGTAACAATGAGCAGTTCTTC. It codes for CASSSPGQGNNEQFF. The full variable domain, rest sourced from reference TRBV11-1 and TRBJ2-1, is EAEVAQSPRYKITEKSQAVAFWCDPISGHATLYWYRQILGQGPELLVQFQDESVVDDSQLPKDRFSAERLKGVDSTLKIQPAELGDSAMYLCASSSPGQGNNEQFFGPGTRLTVL.